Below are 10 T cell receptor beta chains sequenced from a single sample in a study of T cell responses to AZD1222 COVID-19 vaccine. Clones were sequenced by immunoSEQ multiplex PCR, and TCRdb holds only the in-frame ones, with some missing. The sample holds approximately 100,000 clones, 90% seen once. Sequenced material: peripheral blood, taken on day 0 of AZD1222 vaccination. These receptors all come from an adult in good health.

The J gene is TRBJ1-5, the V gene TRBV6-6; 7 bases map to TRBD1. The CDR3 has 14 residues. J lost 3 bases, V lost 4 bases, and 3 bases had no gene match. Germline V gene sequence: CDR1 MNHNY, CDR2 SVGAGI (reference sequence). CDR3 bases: TGTGCCAGCAGTTGGGACAGCCCCAATCAGCCCCAGCATTTT. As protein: CASSWDSPNQPQHF.

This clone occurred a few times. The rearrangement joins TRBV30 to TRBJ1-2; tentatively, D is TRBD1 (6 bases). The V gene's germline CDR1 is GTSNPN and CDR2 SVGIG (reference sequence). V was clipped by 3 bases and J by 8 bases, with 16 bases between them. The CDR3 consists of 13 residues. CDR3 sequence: CAWSRDNAEGYTF. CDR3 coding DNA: TGTGCCTGGAGCCGGGACAACGCGGAAGGCTACACCTTC.

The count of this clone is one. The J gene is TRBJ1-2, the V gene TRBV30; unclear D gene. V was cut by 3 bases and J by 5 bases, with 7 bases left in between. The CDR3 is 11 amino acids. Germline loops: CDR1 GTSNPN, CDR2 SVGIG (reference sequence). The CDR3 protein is CAWRPGYGYTF. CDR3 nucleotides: TGTGCCTGGAGGCCGGGATATGGCTACACCTTC.

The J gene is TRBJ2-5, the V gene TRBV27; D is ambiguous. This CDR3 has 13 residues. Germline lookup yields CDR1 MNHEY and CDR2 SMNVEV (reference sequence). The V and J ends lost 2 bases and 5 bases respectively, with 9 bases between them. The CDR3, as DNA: TGTGCCAGCAGTTTAGCTCCTCGGGAGACCCAGTACTTC. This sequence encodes CASSLAPRETQYF.

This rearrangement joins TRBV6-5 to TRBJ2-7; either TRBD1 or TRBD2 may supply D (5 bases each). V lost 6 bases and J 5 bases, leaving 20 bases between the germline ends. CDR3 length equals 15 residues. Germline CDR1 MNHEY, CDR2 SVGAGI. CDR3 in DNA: TGTGCCAGCAGCACCCTCCTGGGGGTCGGAAACGAGCAGTACTTC. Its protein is CASSTLLGVGNEQYF.

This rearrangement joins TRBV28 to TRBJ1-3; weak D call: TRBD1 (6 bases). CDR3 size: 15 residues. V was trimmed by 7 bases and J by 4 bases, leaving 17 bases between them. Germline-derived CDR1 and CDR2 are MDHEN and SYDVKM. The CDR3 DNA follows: TGTGCCAGCATCCGAACGGGGGGGGCCGGAAACACCATATATTTT. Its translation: CASIRTGGAGNTIYF.

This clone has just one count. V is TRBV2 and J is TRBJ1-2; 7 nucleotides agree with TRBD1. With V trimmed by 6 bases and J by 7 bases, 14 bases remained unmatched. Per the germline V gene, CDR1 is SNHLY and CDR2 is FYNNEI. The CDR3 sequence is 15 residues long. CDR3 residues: CASSPIQGAGGGYTF. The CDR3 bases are TGTGCCAGCAGCCCAATCCAGGGCGCAGGGGGTGGCTACACCTTC.

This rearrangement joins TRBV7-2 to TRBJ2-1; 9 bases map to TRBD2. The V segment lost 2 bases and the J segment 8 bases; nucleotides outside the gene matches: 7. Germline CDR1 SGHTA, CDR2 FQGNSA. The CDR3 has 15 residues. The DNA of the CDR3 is TGTGCCAGCAGCTTACAGCGGGGGGTCCTCCATGAGCAGTTCTTC. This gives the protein CASSLQRGVLHEQFF. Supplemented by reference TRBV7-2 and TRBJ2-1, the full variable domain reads GAGVSQSPSNKVTEKGKDVELRCDPISGHTALYWYRQSLGQGLEFLIYFQGNSAPDKSGLPSDRFSAERTGGSVSTLTIQRTQQEDSAVYLCASSLQRGVLHEQFFGPGTRLTVL.

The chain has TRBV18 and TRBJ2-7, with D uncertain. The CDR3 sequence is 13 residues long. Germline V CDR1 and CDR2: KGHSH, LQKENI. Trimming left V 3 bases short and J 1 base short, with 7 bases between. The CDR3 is CASSPGVSYEQYF. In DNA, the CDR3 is TGTGCCAGCTCACCTGGGGTGTCCTACGAGCAGTACTTC.

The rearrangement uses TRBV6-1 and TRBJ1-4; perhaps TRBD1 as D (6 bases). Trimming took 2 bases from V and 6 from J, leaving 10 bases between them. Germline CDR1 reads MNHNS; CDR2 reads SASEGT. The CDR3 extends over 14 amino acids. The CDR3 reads CASSETGLDEKLFF. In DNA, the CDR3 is TGTGCCAGCAGTGAAACAGGGTTGGATGAAAAACTGTTTTTT.